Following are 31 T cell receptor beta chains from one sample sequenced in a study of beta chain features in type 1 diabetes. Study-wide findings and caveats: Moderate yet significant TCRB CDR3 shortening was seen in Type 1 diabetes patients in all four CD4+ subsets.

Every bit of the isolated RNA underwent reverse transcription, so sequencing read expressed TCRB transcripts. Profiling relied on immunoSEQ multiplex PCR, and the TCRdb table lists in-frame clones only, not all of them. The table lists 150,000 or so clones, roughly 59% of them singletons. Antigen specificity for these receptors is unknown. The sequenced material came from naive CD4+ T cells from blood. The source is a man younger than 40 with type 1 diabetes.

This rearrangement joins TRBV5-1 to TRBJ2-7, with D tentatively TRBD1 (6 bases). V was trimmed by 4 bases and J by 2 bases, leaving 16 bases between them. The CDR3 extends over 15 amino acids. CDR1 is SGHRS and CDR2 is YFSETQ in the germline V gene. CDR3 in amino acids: CASSVGGRQAYEQYF. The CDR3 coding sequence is TGCGCCAGCAGCGTTGGGGGACGACAGGCCTACGAGCAGTACTTC.

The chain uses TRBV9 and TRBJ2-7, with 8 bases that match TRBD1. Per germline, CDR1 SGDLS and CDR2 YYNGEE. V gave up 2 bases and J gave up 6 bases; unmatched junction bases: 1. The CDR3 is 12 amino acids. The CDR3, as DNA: TGTGCCAGCAGCGTTACAGGGGGCGAGCAGTACTTC. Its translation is CASSVTGGEQYF.

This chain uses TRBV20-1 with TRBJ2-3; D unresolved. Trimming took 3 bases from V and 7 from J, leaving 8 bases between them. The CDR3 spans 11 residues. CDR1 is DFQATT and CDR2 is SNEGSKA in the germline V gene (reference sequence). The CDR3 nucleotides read TGCAGTGCTAGGAACGGGCATACGCAGTATTTT. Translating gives CSARNGHTQYF.

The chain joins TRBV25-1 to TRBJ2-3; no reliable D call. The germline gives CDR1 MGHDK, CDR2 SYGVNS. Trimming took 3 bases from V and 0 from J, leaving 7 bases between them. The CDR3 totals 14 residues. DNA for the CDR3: TGTGCCAGCAGTGACAGACTTAGCACAGATACGCAGTATTTT. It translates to CASSDRLSTDTQYF. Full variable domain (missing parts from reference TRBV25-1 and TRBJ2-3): EADIYQTPRYLVIGTGKKITLECSQTMGHDKMYWYQQDPGMELHLIHYSYGVNSTEKGDLSSESTVSRIRTEHFPLTLESARPSHTSQYLCASSDRLSTDTQYFGPGTRLTVL.

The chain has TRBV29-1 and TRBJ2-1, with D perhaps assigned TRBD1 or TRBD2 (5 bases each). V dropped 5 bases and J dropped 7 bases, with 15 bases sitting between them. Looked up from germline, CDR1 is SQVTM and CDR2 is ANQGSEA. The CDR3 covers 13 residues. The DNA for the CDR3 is TGCAGCGTTACTCGGGGCCAGGTGAATGAGCAGTTCTTC. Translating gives CSVTRGQVNEQFF.

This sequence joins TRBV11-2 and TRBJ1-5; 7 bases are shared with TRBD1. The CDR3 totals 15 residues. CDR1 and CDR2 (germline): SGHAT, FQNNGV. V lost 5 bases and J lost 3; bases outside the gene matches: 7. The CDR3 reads CASSPVQGTNQPQHF. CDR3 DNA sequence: TGTGCCAGCAGCCCCGTACAGGGGACCAATCAGCCCCAGCATTTT.

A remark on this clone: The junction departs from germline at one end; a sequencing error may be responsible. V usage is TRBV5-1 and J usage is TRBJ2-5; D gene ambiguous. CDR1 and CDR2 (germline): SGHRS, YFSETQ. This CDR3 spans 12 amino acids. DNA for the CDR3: TGCGCCAGCAGCCGCGACCAAGATACCCAGTACTTC. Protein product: CASSRDQDTQYF.

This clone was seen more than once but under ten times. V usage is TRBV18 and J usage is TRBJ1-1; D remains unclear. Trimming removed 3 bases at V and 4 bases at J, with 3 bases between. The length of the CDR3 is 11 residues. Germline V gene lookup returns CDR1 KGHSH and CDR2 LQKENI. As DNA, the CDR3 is TGTGCCAGCTCACCCCTCACTGAAGCTTTCTTT. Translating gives CASSPLTEAFF.

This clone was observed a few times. CDR3 coding DNA: TGTGCCAGCACCTCGACAGCGAACTCCTACAATGAGCAGTTCTTC. Translating gives CASTSTANSYNEQFF. The chain couples TRBV7-9 to TRBJ2-1; a weak D match, TRBD1 (5 bases). Germline V lookup: CDR1 SEHNR, CDR2 FQNEAQ (reference sequence). V gave up 7 bases and J gave up 0 bases, with 13 bases separating them. This CDR3 comprises 15 residues.

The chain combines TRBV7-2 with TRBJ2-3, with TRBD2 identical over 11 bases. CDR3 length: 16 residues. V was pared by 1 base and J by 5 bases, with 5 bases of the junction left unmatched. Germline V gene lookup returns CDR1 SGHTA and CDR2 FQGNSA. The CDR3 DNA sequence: TGTGCCAGCAGCTTAGTAGCGGGGGGGCTGGGAGATACGCAGTATTTT. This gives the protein CASSLVAGGLGDTQYF. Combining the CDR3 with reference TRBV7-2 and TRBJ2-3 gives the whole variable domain GAGVSQSPSNKVTEKGKDVELRCDPISGHTALYWYRQSLGQGLEFLIYFQGNSAPDKSGLPSDRFSAERTGGSVSTLTIQRTQQEDSAVYLCASSLVAGGLGDTQYFGPGTRLTVL.

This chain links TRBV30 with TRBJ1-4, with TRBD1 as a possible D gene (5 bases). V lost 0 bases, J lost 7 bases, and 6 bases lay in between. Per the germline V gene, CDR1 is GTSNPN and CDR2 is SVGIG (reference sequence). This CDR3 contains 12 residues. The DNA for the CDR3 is TGTGCCTGGAGTGTTAGGGGTGAAAAACTGTTTTTT. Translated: CAWSVRGEKLFF.

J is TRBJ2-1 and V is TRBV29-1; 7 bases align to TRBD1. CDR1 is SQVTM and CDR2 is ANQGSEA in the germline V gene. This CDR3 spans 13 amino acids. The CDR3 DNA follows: TGCAGTACAGACAGGGTGGGATACAATGAGCAGTTCTTC. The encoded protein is CSTDRVGYNEQFF.

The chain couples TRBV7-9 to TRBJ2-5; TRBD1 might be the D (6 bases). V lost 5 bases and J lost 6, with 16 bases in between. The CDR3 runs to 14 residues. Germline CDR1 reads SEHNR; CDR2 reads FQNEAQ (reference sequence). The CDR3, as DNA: TGTGCCAGCAGCCTTGACAGGCAACAGAAGACCCAGTACTTC. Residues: CASSLDRQQKTQYF.

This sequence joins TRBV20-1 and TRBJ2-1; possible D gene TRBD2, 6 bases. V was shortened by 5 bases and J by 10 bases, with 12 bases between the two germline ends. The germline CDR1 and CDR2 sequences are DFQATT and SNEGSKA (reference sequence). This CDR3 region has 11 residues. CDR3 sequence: CSASTSHEQFF. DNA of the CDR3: TGCAGTGCTTCAACTAGCCACGAGCAGTTCTTC.

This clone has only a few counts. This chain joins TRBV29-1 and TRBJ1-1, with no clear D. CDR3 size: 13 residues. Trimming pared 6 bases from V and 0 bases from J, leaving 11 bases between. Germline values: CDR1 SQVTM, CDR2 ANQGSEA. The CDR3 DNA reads TGCAGCGTCGAGCAGAGCATGAACACTGAAGCTTTCTTT. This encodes CSVEQSMNTEAFF. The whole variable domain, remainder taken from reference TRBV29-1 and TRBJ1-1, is SAVISQKPSRDICQRGTSLTIQCQVDSQVTMMFWYRQQPGQSLTLIATANQGSEATYESGFVIDKFPISRPNLTFSTLTVSNMSPEDSSIYLCSVEQSMNTEAFFGQGTRLTVV.

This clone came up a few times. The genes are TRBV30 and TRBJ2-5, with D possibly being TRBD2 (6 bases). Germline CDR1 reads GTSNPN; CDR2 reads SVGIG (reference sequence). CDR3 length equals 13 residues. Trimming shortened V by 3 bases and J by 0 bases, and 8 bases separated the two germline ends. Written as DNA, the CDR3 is TGTGCCTGGAGCACGGGGGACCAAGAGACCCAGTACTTC. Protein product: CAWSTGDQETQYF.

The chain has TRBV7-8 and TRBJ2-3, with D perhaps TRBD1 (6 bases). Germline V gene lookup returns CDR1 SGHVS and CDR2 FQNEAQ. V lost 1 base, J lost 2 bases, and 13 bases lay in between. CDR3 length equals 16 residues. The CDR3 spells CASSLDSQGHTDTQYF. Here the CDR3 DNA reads TGTGCCAGCAGCTTAGATAGTCAGGGGCACACAGATACGCAGTATTTT. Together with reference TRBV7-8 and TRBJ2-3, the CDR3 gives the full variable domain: GAGVSQSPRYKVAKRGQDVALRCDPISGHVSLFWYQQALGQGPEFLTYFQNEAQLDKSGLPSDRFFAERPEGSVSTLKIQRTQQEDSAVYLCASSLDSQGHTDTQYFGPGTRLTVL.

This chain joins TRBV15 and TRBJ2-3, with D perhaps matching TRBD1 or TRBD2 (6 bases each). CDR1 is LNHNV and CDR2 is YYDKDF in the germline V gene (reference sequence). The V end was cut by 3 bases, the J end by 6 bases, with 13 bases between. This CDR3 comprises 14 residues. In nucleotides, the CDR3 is TGTGCCACCAGCAGTTATCGGGGGCTGGATACGCAGTATTTT. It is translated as CATSSYRGLDTQYF.

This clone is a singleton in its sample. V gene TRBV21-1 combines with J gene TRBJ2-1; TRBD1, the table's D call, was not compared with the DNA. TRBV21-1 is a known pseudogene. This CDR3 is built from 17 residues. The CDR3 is CASSIPGTRGGGNEQFF. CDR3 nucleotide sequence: TGTGCCAGCAGCATACCCGGGACAAGGGGTGGAGGTAATGAGCAGTTCTTC.

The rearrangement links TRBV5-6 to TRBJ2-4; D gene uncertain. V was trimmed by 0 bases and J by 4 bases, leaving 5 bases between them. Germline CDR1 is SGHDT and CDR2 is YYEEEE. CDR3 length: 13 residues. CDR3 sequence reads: CASSLEQKNIQYF. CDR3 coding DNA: TGTGCCAGCAGCTTGGAACAGAAAAACATTCAGTACTTC.

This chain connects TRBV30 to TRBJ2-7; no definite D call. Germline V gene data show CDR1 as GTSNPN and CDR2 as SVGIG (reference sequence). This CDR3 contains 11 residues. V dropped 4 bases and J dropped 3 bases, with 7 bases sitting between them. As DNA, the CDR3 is TGTGCCTGGACGGTAGGCTACGAGCAGTACTTC. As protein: CAWTVGYEQYF.

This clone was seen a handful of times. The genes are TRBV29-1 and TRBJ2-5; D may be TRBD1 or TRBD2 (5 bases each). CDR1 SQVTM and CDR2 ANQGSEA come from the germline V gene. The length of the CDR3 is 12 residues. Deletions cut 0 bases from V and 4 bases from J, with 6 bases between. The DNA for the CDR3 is TGCAGCGTTGAAGAGAGGGGAGAGACCCAGTACTTC. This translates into CSVEERGETQYF.

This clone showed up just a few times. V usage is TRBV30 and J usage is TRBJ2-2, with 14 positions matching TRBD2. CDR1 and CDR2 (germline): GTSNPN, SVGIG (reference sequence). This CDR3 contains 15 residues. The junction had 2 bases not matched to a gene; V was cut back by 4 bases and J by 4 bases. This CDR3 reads CAWTGLAGGTGELFF. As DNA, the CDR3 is TGTGCCTGGACCGGACTAGCGGGGGGCACCGGGGAGCTGTTTTTT.

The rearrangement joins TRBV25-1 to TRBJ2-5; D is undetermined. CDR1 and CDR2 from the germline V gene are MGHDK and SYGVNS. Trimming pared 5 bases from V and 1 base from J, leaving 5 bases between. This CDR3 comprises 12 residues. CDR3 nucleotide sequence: TGTGCCAGCAGTAGTGCCCAAGAGACCCAGTACTTC. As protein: CASSSAQETQYF.

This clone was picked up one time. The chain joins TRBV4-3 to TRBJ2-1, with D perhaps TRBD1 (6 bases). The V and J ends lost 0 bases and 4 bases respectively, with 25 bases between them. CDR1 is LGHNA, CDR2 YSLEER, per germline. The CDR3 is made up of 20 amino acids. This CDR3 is CASSQDLSDRPAPGYNEQFF. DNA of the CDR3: TGCGCCAGCAGCCAAGATCTTTCCGACAGGCCTGCCCCAGGGTACAATGAGCAGTTCTTC.

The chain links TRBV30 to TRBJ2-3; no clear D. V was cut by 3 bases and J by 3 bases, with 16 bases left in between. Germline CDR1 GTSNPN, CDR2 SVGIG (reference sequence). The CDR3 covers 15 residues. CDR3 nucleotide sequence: TGTGCCTGGAGCAAGGGCGTGTTAGAAACAGATACGCAGTATTTT. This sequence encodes CAWSKGVLETDTQYF.

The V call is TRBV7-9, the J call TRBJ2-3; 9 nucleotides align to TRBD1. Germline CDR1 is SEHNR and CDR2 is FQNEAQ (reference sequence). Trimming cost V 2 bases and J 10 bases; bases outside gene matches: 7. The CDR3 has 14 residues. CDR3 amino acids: CASSLIGQGNAQYF. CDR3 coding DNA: TGTGCCAGCAGCTTAATCGGACAGGGGAATGCGCAGTATTTT.

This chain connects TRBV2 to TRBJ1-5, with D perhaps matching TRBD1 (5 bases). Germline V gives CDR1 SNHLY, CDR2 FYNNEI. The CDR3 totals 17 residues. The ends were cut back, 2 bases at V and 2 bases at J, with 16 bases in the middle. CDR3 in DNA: TGTGCCAGCAGTGAAACTAACTTCCAGGGCCGCAATCAGCCCCAGCATTTT. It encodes CASSETNFQGRNQPQHF.

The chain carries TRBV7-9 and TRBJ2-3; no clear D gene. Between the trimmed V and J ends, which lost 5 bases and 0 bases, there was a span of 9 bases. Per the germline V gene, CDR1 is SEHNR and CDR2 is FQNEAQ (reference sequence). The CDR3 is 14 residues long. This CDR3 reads CASSRSDSTDTQYF. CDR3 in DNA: TGTGCCAGCAGCCGATCGGACAGCACAGATACGCAGTATTTT.

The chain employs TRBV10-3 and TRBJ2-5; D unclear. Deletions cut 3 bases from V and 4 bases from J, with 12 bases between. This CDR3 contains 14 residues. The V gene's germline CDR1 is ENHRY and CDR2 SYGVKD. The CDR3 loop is CAISDIRYGETQYF. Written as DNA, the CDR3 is TGTGCCATCAGTGATATTAGATATGGAGAGACCCAGTACTTC.

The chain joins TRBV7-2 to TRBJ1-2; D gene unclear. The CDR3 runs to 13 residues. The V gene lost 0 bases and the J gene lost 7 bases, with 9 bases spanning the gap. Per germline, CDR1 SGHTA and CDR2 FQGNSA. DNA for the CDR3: TGTGCCAGCAGCTTAGCGTGGCGGGTTGGCTACACCTTC. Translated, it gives CASSLAWRVGYTF.